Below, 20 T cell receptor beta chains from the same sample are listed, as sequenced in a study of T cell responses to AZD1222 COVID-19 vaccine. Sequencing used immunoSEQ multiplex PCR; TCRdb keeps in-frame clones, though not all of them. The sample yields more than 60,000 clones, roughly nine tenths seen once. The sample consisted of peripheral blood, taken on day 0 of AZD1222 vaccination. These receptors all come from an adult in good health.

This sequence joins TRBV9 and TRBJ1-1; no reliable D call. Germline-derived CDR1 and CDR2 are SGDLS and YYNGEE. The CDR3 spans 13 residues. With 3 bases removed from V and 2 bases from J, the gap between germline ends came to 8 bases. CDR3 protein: CASSDSGNTEAFF. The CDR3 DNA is TGTGCCAGCAGCGATTCAGGAAACACTGAAGCTTTCTTT.

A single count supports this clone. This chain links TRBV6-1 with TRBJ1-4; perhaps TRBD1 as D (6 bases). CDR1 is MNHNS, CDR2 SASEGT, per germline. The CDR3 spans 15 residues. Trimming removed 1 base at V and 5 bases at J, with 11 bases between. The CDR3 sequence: CASSEEGRGNEKLFF. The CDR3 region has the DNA TGTGCCAGCAGTGAAGAGGGCAGGGGAAATGAAAAACTGTTTTTT.

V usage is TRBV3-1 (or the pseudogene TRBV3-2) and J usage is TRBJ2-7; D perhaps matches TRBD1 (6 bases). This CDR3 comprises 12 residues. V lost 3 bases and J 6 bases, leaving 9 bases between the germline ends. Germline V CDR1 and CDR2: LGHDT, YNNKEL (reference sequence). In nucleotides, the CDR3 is TGTGCCAGCAGCCATCAGGGGCGCGAGCAGTACTTC. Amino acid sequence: CASSHQGREQYF.

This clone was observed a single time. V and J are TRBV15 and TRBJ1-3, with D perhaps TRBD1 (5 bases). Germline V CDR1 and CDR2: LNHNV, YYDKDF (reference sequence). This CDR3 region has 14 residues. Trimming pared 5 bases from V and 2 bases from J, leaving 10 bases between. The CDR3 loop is CATSHQGAGNTIYF. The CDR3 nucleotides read TGTGCCACCAGCCACCAAGGGGCTGGAAACACCATATATTTT.

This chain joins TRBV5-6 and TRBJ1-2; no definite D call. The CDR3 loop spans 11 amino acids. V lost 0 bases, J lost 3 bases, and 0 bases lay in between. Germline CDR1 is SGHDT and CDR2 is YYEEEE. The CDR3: CASSLDYGYTF. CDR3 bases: TGTGCCAGCAGCTTGGACTATGGCTACACCTTC.

CDR3 bases: TGTGCCTGCCAACCGGGACAGGTTAATTCACCCCTCCACTTT. This gives the protein CACQPGQVNSPLHF. This chain uses TRBV30 with TRBJ1-6, with 8 nucleotides matching TRBD1. Germline V gene sequence: CDR1 GTSNPN, CDR2 SVGIG (reference sequence). V lost 6 bases and J lost 6; bases outside the gene matches: 7. The CDR3 extends over 14 amino acids.

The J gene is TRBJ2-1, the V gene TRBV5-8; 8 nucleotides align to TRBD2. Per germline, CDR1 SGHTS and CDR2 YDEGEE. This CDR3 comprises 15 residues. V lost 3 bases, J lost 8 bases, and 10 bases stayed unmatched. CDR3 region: CASSSHGGGWDEQFF. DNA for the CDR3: TGTGCCAGCAGCTCCCACGGGGGGGGATGGGATGAGCAGTTCTTC. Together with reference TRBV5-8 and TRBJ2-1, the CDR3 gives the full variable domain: EAGVTQSPTHLIKTRGQQATLRCSPISGHTSVYWYQQALGLGLQFLLWYDEGEERNRGNFPPRFSGRQFPNYSSELNVNALELEDSALYLCASSSHGGGWDEQFFGPGTRLTVL.

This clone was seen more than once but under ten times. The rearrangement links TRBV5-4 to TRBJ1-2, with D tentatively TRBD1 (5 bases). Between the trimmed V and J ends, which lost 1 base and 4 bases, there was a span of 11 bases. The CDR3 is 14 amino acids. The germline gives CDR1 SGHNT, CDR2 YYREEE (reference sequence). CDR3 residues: CASSLRGQGYGYTF. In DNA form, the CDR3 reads TGTGCCAGCAGCTTGAGGGGTCAGGGCTATGGCTACACCTTC.

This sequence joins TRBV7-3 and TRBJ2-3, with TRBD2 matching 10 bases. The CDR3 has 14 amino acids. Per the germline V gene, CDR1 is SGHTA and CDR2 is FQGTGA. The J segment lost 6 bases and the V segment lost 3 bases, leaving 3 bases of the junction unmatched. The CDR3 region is CASSLASGSDTQYF. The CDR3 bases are TGTGCCAGCAGCTTGGCTAGCGGGAGTGATACGCAGTATTTT.

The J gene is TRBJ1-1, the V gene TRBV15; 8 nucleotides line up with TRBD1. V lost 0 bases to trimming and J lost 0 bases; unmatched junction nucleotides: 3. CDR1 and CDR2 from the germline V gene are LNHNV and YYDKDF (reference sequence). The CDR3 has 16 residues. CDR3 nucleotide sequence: TGTGCCACCAGCAGAGATCAGACAGGGGTGAACACTGAAGCTTTCTTT. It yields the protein CATSRDQTGVNTEAFF.

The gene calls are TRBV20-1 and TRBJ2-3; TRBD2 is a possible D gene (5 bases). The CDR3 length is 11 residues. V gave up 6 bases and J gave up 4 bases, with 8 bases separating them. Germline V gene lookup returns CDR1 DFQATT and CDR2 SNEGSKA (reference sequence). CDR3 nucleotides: TGCAGTGCAATACTAGCAGATACGCAGTATTTT. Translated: CSAILADTQYF.

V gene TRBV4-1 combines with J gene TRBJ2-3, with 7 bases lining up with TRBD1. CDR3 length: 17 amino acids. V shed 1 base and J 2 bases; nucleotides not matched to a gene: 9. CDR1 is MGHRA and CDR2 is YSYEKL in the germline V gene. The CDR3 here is CASSQVGGQKLTDTQYF. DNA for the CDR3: TGCGCCAGCAGCCAAGTAGGGGGACAGAAACTCACAGATACGCAGTATTTT.

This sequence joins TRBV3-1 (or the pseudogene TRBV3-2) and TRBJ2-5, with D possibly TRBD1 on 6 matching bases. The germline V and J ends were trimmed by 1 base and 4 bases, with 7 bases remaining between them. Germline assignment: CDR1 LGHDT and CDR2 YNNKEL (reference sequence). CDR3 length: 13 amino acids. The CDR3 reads CASSQVGGETQYF. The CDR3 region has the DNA TGTGCCAGCAGCCAAGTAGGGGGAGAGACCCAGTACTTC.

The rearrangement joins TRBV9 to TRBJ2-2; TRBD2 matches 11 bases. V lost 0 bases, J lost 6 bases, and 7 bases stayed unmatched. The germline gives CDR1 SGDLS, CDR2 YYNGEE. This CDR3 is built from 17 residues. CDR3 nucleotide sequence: TGTGCCAGCAGCGTAGGTGATAGCGGGAGGGGCGCCGGGGAGCTGTTTTTT. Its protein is CASSVGDSGRGAGELFF.

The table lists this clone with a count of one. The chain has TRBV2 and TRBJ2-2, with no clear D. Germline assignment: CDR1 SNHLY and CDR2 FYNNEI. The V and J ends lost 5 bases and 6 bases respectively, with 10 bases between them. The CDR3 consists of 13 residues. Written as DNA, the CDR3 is TGTGCCAGCAGTTTCGGTATCCCCGGGGAGCTGTTTTTT. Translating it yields CASSFGIPGELFF. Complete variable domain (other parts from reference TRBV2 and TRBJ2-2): EPEVTQTPSHQVTQMGQEVILRCVPISNHLYFYWYRQILGQKVEFLVSFYNNEISEKSEIFDDQFSVERPDGSNFTLKIRSTKLEDSAMYFCASSFGIPGELFFGEGSRLTVL.

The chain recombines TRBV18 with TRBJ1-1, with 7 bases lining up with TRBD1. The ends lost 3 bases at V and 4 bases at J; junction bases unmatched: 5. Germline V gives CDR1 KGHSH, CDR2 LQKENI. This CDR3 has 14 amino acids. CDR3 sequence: CASSPISGGTEAFF. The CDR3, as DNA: TGTGCCAGCTCACCGATCTCAGGGGGCACTGAAGCTTTCTTT.

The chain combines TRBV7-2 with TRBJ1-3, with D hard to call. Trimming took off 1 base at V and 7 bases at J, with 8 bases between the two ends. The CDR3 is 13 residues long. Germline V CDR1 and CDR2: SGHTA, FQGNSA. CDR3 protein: CASSLVLGNTIYF. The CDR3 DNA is TGTGCCAGCAGCTTAGTTTTAGGGAACACCATATATTTT.

The CDR3 spells CASSTRSETQYF. The CDR3 region has the DNA TGTGCCAGCAGCACTAGGTCGGAGACCCAGTACTTC. The V and J genes are TRBV11-3 and TRBJ2-5; a weak D match, TRBD2 (5 bases). Germline-derived CDR1 and CDR2 are SGHNT and YENEEA. V was shortened by 5 bases and J by 5 bases, with 9 bases between the two germline ends. The CDR3 runs 12 residues.

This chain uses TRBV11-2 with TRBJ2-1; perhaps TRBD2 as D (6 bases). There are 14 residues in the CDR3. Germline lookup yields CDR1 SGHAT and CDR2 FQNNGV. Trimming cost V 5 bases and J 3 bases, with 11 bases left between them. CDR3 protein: CASSPRGFYNEQFF. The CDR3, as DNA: TGTGCCAGCAGCCCCCGGGGGTTCTACAATGAGCAGTTCTTC.

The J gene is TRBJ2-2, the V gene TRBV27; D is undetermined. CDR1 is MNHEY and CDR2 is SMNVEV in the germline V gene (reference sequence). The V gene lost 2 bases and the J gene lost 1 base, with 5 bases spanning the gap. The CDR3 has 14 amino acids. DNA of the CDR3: TGTGCCAGCAGTTTAGGAAGGAACACCGGGGAGCTGTTTTTT. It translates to CASSLGRNTGELFF.